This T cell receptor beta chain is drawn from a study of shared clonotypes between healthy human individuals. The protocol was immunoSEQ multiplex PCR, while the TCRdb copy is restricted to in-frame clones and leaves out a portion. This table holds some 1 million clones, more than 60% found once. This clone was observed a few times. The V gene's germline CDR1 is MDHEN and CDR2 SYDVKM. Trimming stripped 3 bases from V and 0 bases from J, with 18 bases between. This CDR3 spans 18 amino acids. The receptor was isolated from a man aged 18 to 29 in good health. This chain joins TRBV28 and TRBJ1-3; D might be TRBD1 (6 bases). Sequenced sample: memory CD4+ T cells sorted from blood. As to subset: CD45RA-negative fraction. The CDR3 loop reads CASSFGAGQLSSGNTIYF. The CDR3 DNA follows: TGTGCCAGCAGTTTCGGCGCCGGACAGCTAAGCTCTGGAAACACCATATATTTT.